The T cell receptor (beta chain) described here comes from a study of blood T cell repertoires in COVID-19. The CDR3 covers 14 residues. V shed 0 bases, J shed 8 bases, and the junction held 3 bases outside the gene matches. The V gene's germline CDR1 is LGHDT and CDR2 YNNKEL (reference sequence). The protocol was immunoSEQ multiplex PCR, while the TCRdb copy is restricted to in-frame clones and leaves out a portion. This sample has approximately 240,000 clones, with roughly 87% found just once. Only one count was recorded for this clone. Material: PBMCs or T cells enriched from blood (not recorded which). The chain employs TRBV3-1 (or the pseudogene TRBV3-2) and TRBJ2-1; TRBD2 agrees at 8 bases. This clonotype originated in a woman aged 25 to 45 with acute COVID-19. CDR3 residues: CASSQDPSGYEQFF. CDR3 coding DNA: TGTGCCAGCAGCCAAGATCCTAGCGGGTATGAGCAGTTCTTC.